This T cell receptor (beta chain) came from a study of blood T cell repertoires in COVID-19. Study as a whole: Either two negative PCRs, clearance, or symptom resolution qualified Cohort 3 donors as recovered.

Individuals drawn from about two dozen US areas were about 18 to 95 years old. Measured with immunoSEQ multiplex PCR; TCRdb has only the in-frame clones, and not every one. The table records about 210,000 clones, roughly 87% of them present only once. The CDR3 extends over 15 amino acids. V shed 7 bases, J shed 0 bases, and the junction held 11 bases outside the gene matches. The germline CDR1 and CDR2 sequences are SQVTM and ANQGSEA. The TCR was taken from a young man in a cohort exposed to, infected with or recovered from COVID-19 (not recorded which). The chain carries TRBV29-1 and TRBJ2-7, with 8 bases lining up with TRBD1. Input material: PBMCs or T cells enriched from blood (not recorded which). The CDR3 reads CSDRGGTGDSYEQYF. The CDR3 DNA follows: TGCAGCGATAGAGGGGGGACAGGTGACTCCTACGAGCAGTACTTC.